This entry lists 30 T cell receptor beta chains sequenced from one sample in a study of molecular identifiers for immune sequencing clone quantification. TCRdb reanalysed the PCR reads using MiXCR and keeps one entry per CDR3 protein. Among about 640,000 distinct CDR3 sequences listed, 20% were seen once. Sequenced material: naive CD8+ T cells from blood, with Jurkat cell RNA spiked in. Subset: FACS-sorted CD8+CD4-CCR7+CD45RA+ naive T cells. The receptors derive from a human donor in good health. Some libraries in this study had Jurkat cell RNA spiked in.

There are many counts of this clonotype. V and J are TRBV5-6 and TRBJ1-1, with D unclear. Per germline, CDR1 SGHDT and CDR2 YYEEEE. Trimming stripped 2 bases from V and 0 bases from J, with 8 bases between. CDR3 length equals 14 residues. CDR3: CASSFQRVNTEAFF. The CDR3 coding sequence is TGTGCCAGCAGCTTCCAAAGGGTGAACACTGAAGCTTTCTTT.

This clonotype was counted at least ten times. The rearrangement uses TRBV4-1 and TRBJ2-7, with D hard to call. V lost 1 base to trimming and J lost 0 bases, with 10 bases between them. The V gene's germline CDR1 is MGHRA and CDR2 YSYEKL. This CDR3 region has 15 residues. CDR3 in amino acids: CASSQVSGSSYEQYF. CDR3 in DNA: TGCGCCAGCAGCCAAGTATCAGGTTCCTCCTACGAGCAGTACTTC.

This clonotype was seen at least ten times. V is TRBV7-9 and J is TRBJ1-1; D is unresolved. Germline loops: CDR1 SEHNR, CDR2 FQNEAQ (reference sequence). This CDR3 has 13 amino acids. The V gene lost 1 base and the J gene lost 12 bases, with 15 bases spanning the gap. CDR3 loop: CASSLELSQEPFF. DNA for the CDR3: TGTGCCAGCAGCTTAGAATTGAGTCAGGAGCCTTTCTTT.

This sequence joins TRBV30 and TRBJ1-5; no clear D. V was trimmed by 5 bases and J by 0 bases, leaving 5 bases between them. The germline V gene encodes CDR1 GTSNPN and CDR2 SVGIG (reference sequence). The CDR3 loop spans 12 amino acids. CDR3 amino acids: CAWGDSNQPQHF. In DNA form, the CDR3 reads TGTGCCTGGGGAGATAGCAATCAGCCCCAGCATTTT.

The genes are TRBV7-6 and TRBJ2-6; D not resolved. Per germline, CDR1 SGHVS and CDR2 FNYEAQ. Trimming stripped 7 bases from V and 4 bases from J, with 29 bases between. The CDR3 consists of 20 residues. CDR3 sequence reads: CASNSDIPSARWLGANVLTF. The CDR3 DNA is TGTGCCAGCAACTCCGACATCCCCAGCGCCAGGTGGTTAGGGGCCAACGTCCTGACTTTC.

This clonotype was observed at least ten times. The J gene is TRBJ2-1, the V gene TRBV11-3; D might be TRBD2 (6 bases). With 2 bases removed from V and 7 bases from J, the gap between germline ends came to 12 bases. CDR1 and CDR2 from the germline V gene are SGHNT and YENEEA. This CDR3 is 14 amino acids long. CDR3 residues: CASSLSGGRNEQFF. CDR3 in DNA: TGTGCCAGCAGCTTATCCGGGGGTAGGAATGAGCAGTTCTTC.

Turning to this clonotype: A much larger clone differs by one base, so this may be a read error. Since no conserved phenylalanine or tryptophan closes the CDR3, a read error is the likely cause. This chain uses TRBV7-2 with TRBJ1-1; 7 nucleotides match TRBD1. In germline, CDR1 is SGHTA, CDR2 FQGNSA. The CDR3 has 16 amino acids. The V and J ends lost 1 base and 1 base, in that order; junction bases with no gene match: 6. This CDR3 is CASSLGQGWRNTEAFL. Written as DNA, the CDR3 is TGTGCCAGCAGCTTAGGACAGGGCTGGAGGAACACTGAAGCTTTCTTG.

The V and J genes are TRBV24-1 and TRBJ1-5, with TRBD1 as a possible D gene (5 bases). V lost 7 bases to trimming and J lost 3 bases, with 15 bases between them. This CDR3 has 15 residues. Looked up from germline, CDR1 is KGHDR and CDR2 is SFDVKD. The CDR3 bases are TGTGCCACCAGGGAGGGGACTCGGAACAATCAGCCCCAGCATTTT. This sequence encodes CATREGTRNNQPQHF.

This clonotype was counted at least ten times. The V and J genes are TRBV9 and TRBJ2-7, with a possible D match to TRBD2 (6 bases). V was clipped by 0 bases and J by 2 bases, with 18 bases between them. The germline V gene has CDR1 SGDLS and CDR2 YYNGEE. The CDR3 sequence is 17 residues long. The CDR3 region is CASSVAAFVAAPYEQYF. The CDR3 nucleotides read TGTGCCAGCAGCGTAGCCGCTTTTGTAGCGGCGCCCTACGAGCAGTACTTC.

This clonotype was seen more than once but under ten times. The chain joins TRBV5-6 to TRBJ2-1; no reliable D call. V was trimmed by 2 bases and J by 0 bases, leaving 9 bases between them. Germline V gene data show CDR1 as SGHDT and CDR2 as YYEEEE. The CDR3 has 15 amino acids. CDR3 region: CASSFPSRSYNEQFF. CDR3 DNA: TGTGCCAGCAGCTTCCCTTCACGCTCCTACAATGAGCAGTTCTTC.

Concerning this clonotype itself: Since a much larger clone is just one base distant, this may be a read error. V is TRBV5-1 and J is TRBJ2-7; D is uncertain. With 1 base removed from V and 0 bases from J, the gap between germline ends came to 11 bases. There are 15 residues in the CDR3. Germline V gene data show CDR1 as SGHRS and CDR2 as YFSETQ. CDR3 protein: CASSLRTDSSYEQYF. In nucleotides, the CDR3 is TGCGCCAGCAGCTTGCGGACCGATAGCTCCTACGAGCAGTACTTC.

This clonotype was recorded a few times. The chain recombines TRBV29-1 with TRBJ2-7; 10 bases agree with TRBD1. Germline V lookup: CDR1 SQVTM, CDR2 ANQGSEA. The CDR3 runs to 16 residues. The V gene end was trimmed by 1 base and the J gene end by 4 bases; junction bases not matched to a gene: 10. CDR3 in amino acids: CSVEGGRGTGEYEQYF. The CDR3 coding sequence is TGCAGCGTTGAAGGGGGGCGGGGGACAGGGGAGTACGAGCAGTACTTC.

Regarding this clonotype: This may stem from a read error, because a much larger clone lies one nucleotide away. The chain joins TRBV4-3 to TRBJ1-4, with D unresolved. V lost 4 bases and J 8 bases, leaving 26 bases between the germline ends. Germline lookup yields CDR1 LGHNA and CDR2 YSLEER. The CDR3 extends over 18 amino acids. In nucleotides, the CDR3 is TGCGCCAGCAGCCGAGATCAGGCCGGGAGGGCGTCTGGAGAAAAACTGTTTTTT. Translation: CASSRDQAGRASGEKLFF.

This clonotype occurred many times. The chain carries TRBV7-9 and TRBJ1-3; 7 nucleotides match TRBD1. J gave up 4 bases and V 4 bases, and 4 bases lay outside the gene matches. This CDR3 is 14 amino acids long. Germline V gene data show CDR1 as SEHNR and CDR2 as FQNEAQ (reference sequence). CDR3 coding DNA: TGTGCCAGCAGCTCCGGGACAGTCGGAAACACCATATATTTT. It specifies CASSSGTVGNTIYF.

In this sample, this clonotype turned up a few times. The genes are TRBV27 and TRBJ2-7; the match to TRBD1 covers 9 bases. The J segment lost 3 bases and the V segment lost 4 bases, leaving 7 bases of the junction unmatched. The CDR3 covers 15 residues. The germline gives CDR1 MNHEY, CDR2 SMNVEV (reference sequence). CDR3 loop: CASSYKGQGVYEQYF. CDR3 nucleotides: TGTGCCAGCAGTTATAAGGGACAGGGAGTCTACGAGCAGTACTTC.

This clonotype was seen many times. V gene TRBV7-2 combines with J gene TRBJ2-7, with D unclear. The germline CDR1 and CDR2 sequences are SGHTA and FQGNSA. CDR3 size: 14 residues. V lost 7 bases and J 0 bases, leaving 13 bases between the germline ends. CDR3 DNA sequence: TGTGCCAGCACCCAAGGACCGAGCTCCTACGAGCAGTACTTC. Translation gives CASTQGPSSYEQYF.

Worth noting for this clonotype: This may arise from a read error, as a much more abundant clone is one base away. The chain carries TRBV4-3 and TRBJ2-6, with a possible D match to TRBD1 (5 bases). Germline lookup yields CDR1 LGHNA and CDR2 YSLEER. CDR3 length: 17 amino acids. CDR3 DNA: TGCGCCAGCAGCCAAGCGCGCTTTCCTTCTGGGGCCTACGTCCTGACTTTC. It encodes CASSQARFPSGAYVLTF.

In regard to this clonotype: The junction shows a germline mismatch at one end, possibly a read error. The gene calls are TRBV7-9 and TRBJ2-3, with D uncertain. Germline V gene sequence: CDR1 SEHNR, CDR2 FQNEAQ (reference sequence). This CDR3 has 12 amino acids. For the CDR3, the DNA is TGTGCCGGCAGCTTATACACAGATACGCAGTATTTT. Translation gives CAGSLYTDTQYF.

This clonotype was observed at least ten times. This chain links TRBV4-1 with TRBJ2-5; the D gene could be TRBD1 or TRBD2 (5 bases each). CDR1 and CDR2 from the germline V gene are MGHRA and YSYEKL. The CDR3 covers 15 residues. Trimming took off 1 base at V and 3 bases at J, with 12 bases between the two ends. DNA of the CDR3: TGCGCCAGCAGCCAAGCGGGGCGCGGCGAAGAGACCCAGTACTTC. This codes for CASSQAGRGEETQYF.

This clonotype was seen at least ten times. The rearrangement links TRBV28 to TRBJ1-1; TRBD1 is a possible D gene (5 bases). The V gene lost 5 bases and the J gene lost 7 bases, with 11 bases spanning the gap. CDR1 is MDHEN and CDR2 is SYDVKM in the germline V gene. There are 12 residues in the CDR3. The CDR3 loop reads CASSPLDSEAFF. The DNA for the CDR3 is TGTGCCAGCAGTCCCCTAGACAGTGAAGCTTTCTTT.

The chain joins TRBV3-1 to TRBJ2-7; D might be TRBD2 (5 bases). Germline V lookup: CDR1 LGHDT, CDR2 YNNKEL (reference sequence). The V end lost 0 bases, the J end lost 3 bases, and 9 bases lay between the germline ends. This CDR3 comprises 14 residues. CDR3 nucleotides: TGTGCCAGCAGCCAAGATAAGGGAGACTACGAGCAGTACTTC. Its translation is CASSQDKGDYEQYF.

The rearrangement uses TRBV12-3 or TRBV12-4 and TRBJ2-1; 7 bases map to TRBD2. Trimming at V came to 2 bases and at J to 8 bases, leaving 12 bases not matched to a gene. The CDR3 sequence is 16 residues long. The DNA of the CDR3 is TGTGCCAGCAGTTTATCCCTCGGCGGGAGCGGCCATGAGCAGTTCTTC. It specifies CASSLSLGGSGHEQFF.

This clonotype was seen ten or more times. The rearrangement links TRBV5-1 to TRBJ2-7; D uncertain. The CDR3 runs 14 residues. The V gene lost 1 base and the J gene lost 0 bases, with 8 bases spanning the gap. The germline gives CDR1 SGHRS, CDR2 YFSETQ. In nucleotides, the CDR3 is TGCGCCAGCAGCTTGTCGCAGAGCTCCTACGAGCAGTACTTC. Translation: CASSLSQSSYEQYF.

This clonotype has ten or more counts. The V gene is TRBV7-2, the J gene TRBJ2-5, with 8 bases lining up with TRBD2. This CDR3 region has 13 residues. Trimming cost V 6 bases and J 7 bases; bases outside gene matches: 7. In germline, CDR1 is SGHTA, CDR2 FQGNSA. The CDR3 here is CASSSGLDVTQYF. CDR3 DNA sequence: TGTGCCAGCAGTTCGGGACTAGACGTGACCCAGTACTTC.

In its sample, this clonotype was seen a few times. The chain has TRBV24-1 and TRBJ2-3, with no clear D. With 1 base removed from V and 1 base from J, the gap between germline ends came to 5 bases. Germline V gene data show CDR1 as KGHDR and CDR2 as SFDVKD. The CDR3 contains 14 residues. The CDR3 protein is CATSDFTGTDTQYF. CDR3 in DNA: TGTGCCACCAGTGATTTTACTGGCACAGATACGCAGTATTTT.

This clonotype showed up many times. The V call is TRBV7-6, the J call TRBJ1-5; 11 nucleotides agree with TRBD1. The ends lost 0 bases at V and 6 bases at J; junction bases unmatched: 7. Germline-derived CDR1 and CDR2 are SGHVS and FNYEAQ. CDR3 length equals 17 residues. Here the CDR3 DNA reads TGTGCCAGCAGCTTAGCGGGGGGACAGGGGGATGGTCAGCCCCAGCATTTT. This encodes CASSLAGGQGDGQPQHF.

Details on this clonotype: This could be a read error, since a much larger clone is one nucleotide away. This chain joins TRBV13 and TRBJ2-3; D unresolved. The CDR3 sequence is 12 residues long. CDR1 and CDR2 (germline): PRHDT, FYEKMQ (reference sequence). DNA for the CDR3: TGTGCCAGCGGCTTCGAAGAAGATACGCAGTATTTT. As protein: CASGFEEDTQYF.

As for this clonotype: It may be a read error: a sequence one base away is much more abundant. The V call is TRBV29-1, the J call TRBJ1-2; D gene unclear. The V end was cut by 7 bases, the J end by 3 bases, with 24 bases between. Germline CDR1 SQVTM, CDR2 ANQGSEA. The CDR3 is made up of 16 amino acids. CDR3 in DNA: TGCAGCGCCGTAATTCCGGACCTAACGGACGACTATGGCTACACCTTC. It codes for CSAVIPDLTDDYGYTF.

In the case of this clonotype: A much larger clone is a single base away; this may be a read error. The chain recombines TRBV9 with TRBJ2-2, with TRBD1 matching over 8 bases. Germline-derived CDR1 and CDR2 are SGDLS and YYNGEE. The V and J ends lost 4 bases and 5 bases, in that order; junction bases with no gene match: 10. The CDR3 covers 16 residues. The CDR3 DNA reads TGTGCCAGCAGCATACAGACAGGGGCCTTTACCGGGGAGCTGTTTTTT. Protein: CASSIQTGAFTGELFF.

This clonotype has a handful of counts. The V call is TRBV6-2 or TRBV6-3, the J call TRBJ2-7; D gene unclear. The CDR3 extends over 15 amino acids. Looked up from germline, CDR1 is MNHEY and CDR2 is SVGEGT. Between the trimmed V and J ends, which lost 2 bases and 1 base, there was a span of 12 bases. The CDR3 loop reads CASSYVYMRSYEQYF. The CDR3 DNA is TGTGCCAGCAGTTACGTCTATATGAGGTCCTACGAGCAGTACTTC.